These 6 T cell receptor beta chains originate from one sample sequenced in a study of OX40 agonist ivuxolimab in advanced cancers. Assay: immunoSEQ multiplex PCR; the TCRdb copy retains only in-frame clones and omits some. This table has 65,000 to 80,000 clones, approximately 80% appearing once. Sequences were derived from CD4+ or CD8+ T cells sorted from blood, sampled in a trial of the OX40 agonist ivuxolimab. These receptors came from an adult with an advanced solid tumor such as melanoma, head and neck, liver or kidney cancer.

The chain carries TRBV2 and TRBJ2-7, with 8 positions matching TRBD1. The junction had 11 bases not matched to a gene; V was cut back by 2 bases and J by 5 bases. Germline loops: CDR1 SNHLY, CDR2 FYNNEI. The CDR3 covers 16 residues. For the CDR3, the DNA is TGTGCCAGCAGTGAATGGGATCCGACAGGGGAAAACGAGCAGTACGTC. It codes for CASSEWDPTGENEQYV.

The chain carries TRBV2 and TRBJ2-6; tentative D call: TRBD2 (7 bases). The CDR3 sequence is 17 residues long. V was cut by 6 bases and J by 2 bases, with 17 bases left in between. The V gene's germline CDR1 is SNHLY and CDR2 FYNNEI. The CDR3 is CASSRGAGVAGANVLTF. CDR3 coding DNA: TGTGCCAGCAGCCGGGGGGCAGGAGTAGCTGGGGCCAACGTCCTGACTTTC.

In its sample, this clone was seen a few times. V and J are TRBV2 and TRBJ1-1; no clear D gene. V was shortened by 1 base and J by 2 bases, with 2 bases between the two germline ends. CDR1 SNHLY and CDR2 FYNNEI come from the germline V gene. The CDR3 totals 12 residues. The CDR3 protein is CASSEDNTEAFF. As DNA, the CDR3 is TGTGCCAGCAGTGAAGATAACACTGAAGCTTTCTTT.

The chain combines TRBV5-4 with TRBJ2-3, with D unclear. Trimming pared 4 bases from V and 2 bases from J, leaving 8 bases between. The CDR3 is 13 amino acids. CDR1 is SGHNT, CDR2 YYREEE, per germline (reference sequence). This CDR3 is CASSTEITDTQYF. The CDR3 DNA reads as TGTGCCAGCAGCACCGAGATCACAGATACGCAGTATTTT.

J is TRBJ1-3 and V is TRBV7-9; TRBD1 agrees at 11 bases. Germline values: CDR1 SEHNR, CDR2 FQNEAQ (reference sequence). The length of the CDR3 is 16 residues. V shed 7 bases and J 5 bases; nucleotides not matched to a gene: 10. The CDR3 coding sequence is TGTGCCAGCACCCCCACGGGGACAGGGGGAAGAAACACCATATATTTT. This encodes CASTPTGTGGRNTIYF.

The chain uses TRBV5-1 and TRBJ1-1; 11 bases fit TRBD1. This CDR3 has 16 amino acids. The V and J ends lost 0 bases and 4 bases, in that order; junction bases with no gene match: 5. Germline V gene lookup returns CDR1 SGHRS and CDR2 YFSETQ. CDR3 bases: TGCGCCAGCAGCTTGGTGGCCGGGACAGGGGGCACTGAAGCTTTCTTT. This encodes CASSLVAGTGGTEAFF.